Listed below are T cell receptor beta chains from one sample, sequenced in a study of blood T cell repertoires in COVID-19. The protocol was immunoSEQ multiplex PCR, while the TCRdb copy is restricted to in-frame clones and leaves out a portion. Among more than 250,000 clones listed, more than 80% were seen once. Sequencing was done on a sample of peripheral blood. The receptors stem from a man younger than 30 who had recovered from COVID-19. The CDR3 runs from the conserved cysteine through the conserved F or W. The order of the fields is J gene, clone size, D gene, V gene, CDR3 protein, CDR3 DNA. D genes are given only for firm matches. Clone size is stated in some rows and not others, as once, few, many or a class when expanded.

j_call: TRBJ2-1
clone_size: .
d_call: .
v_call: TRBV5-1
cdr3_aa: CASSLVLSASYNEQFF
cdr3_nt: TGCGCCAGCAGCTTGGTGTTGAGCGCCTCCTACAATGAGCAGTTCTTC

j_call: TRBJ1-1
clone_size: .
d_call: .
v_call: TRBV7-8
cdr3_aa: CASSPETVWSTEAFF
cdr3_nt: TGTGCCAGCAGCCCAGAGACAGTCTGGAGCACTGAAGCTTTCTTT

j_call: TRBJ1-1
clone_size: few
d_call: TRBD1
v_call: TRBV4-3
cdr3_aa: CASSPGQGTPNTEAFF
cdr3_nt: TGCGCCAGCAGCCCGGGACAGGGGACTCCAAACACTGAAGCTTTCTTT

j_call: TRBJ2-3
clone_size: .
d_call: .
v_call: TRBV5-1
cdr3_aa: CASSLDRLVLDTQYF
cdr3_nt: TGCGCCAGCAGCTTGGATCGGCTAGTTCTAGATACGCAGTATTTT

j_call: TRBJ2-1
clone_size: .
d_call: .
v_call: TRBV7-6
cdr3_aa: CASSRTGAYNEQFF
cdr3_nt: TGTGCCAGCAGCCGCACGGGGGCCTACAATGAGCAGTTCTTC

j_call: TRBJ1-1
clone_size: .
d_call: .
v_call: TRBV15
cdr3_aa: CATSRGPGRGTEAFF
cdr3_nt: TGTGCCACCAGCAGAGGCCCTGGACGGGGCACTGAAGCTTTCTTT

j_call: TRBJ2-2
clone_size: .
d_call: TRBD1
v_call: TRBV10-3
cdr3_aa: CAISGGQGVGELFF
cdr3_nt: TGTGCCATCAGTGGGGGACAGGGGGTCGGGGAGCTGTTTTTT

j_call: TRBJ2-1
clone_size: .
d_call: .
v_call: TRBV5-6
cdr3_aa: CASSLARGATYSYNEQFF
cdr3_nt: TGTGCCAGCAGCTTGGCCCGGGGGGCCACCTATTCCTACAATGAGCAGTTCTTC

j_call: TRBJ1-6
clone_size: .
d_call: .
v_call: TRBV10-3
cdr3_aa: CAISESRDSPLHF
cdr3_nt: TGTGCCATCAGTGAGTCCAGGGATTCACCCCTCCACTTT

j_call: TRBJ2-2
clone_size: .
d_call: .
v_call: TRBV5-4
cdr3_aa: CASSLRQHTGELFF
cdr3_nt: TGTGCCAGCAGCTTGCGACAGCACACCGGGGAGCTGTTTTTT

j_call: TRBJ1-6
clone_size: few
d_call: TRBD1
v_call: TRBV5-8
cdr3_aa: CASSGMGQGNSPLHF
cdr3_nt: TGTGCCAGCAGCGGCATGGGACAGGGGAATTCACCCCTCCACTTT

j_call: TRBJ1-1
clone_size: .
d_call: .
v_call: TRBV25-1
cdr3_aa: CASSEFFGRGTEAFF
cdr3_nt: TGTGCCAGCAGTGAATTCTTCGGCAGGGGCACTGAAGCTTTCTTT

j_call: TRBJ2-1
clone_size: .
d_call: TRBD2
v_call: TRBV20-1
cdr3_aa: CSASSLAGTSQFF
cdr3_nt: TGCAGTGCCAGTTCCCTAGCGGGAACGTCCCAGTTCTTC

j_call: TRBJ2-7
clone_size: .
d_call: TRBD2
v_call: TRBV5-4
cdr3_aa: CASSIQAGGGEQYF
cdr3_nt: TGTGCCAGCAGCATTCAGGCGGGAGGGGGCGAGCAGTACTTC

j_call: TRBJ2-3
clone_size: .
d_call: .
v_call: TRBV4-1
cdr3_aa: CASSQRIGLGSNSGHTQYF
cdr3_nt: TGCGCCAGCAGCCAGCGGATTGGACTGGGCTCTAACTCTGGTCATACGCAGTATTTT

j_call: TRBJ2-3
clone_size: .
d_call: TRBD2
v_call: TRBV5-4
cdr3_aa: CASSAPIAGGGKDTQYF
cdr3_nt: TGTGCCAGCAGCGCACCAATAGCGGGAGGCGGGAAAGATACGCAGTATTTT

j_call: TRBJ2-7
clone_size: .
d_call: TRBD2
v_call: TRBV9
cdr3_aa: CASSARGLAGGAYEQYF
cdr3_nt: TGTGCCAGCAGCGCCCGCGGACTAGCGGGAGGGGCCTACGAGCAGTACTTC

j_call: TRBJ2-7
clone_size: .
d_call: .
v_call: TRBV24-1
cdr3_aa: CATSGPYYEQYF
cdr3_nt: TGTGCCACCAGTGGCCCCTACTACGAGCAGTACTTC

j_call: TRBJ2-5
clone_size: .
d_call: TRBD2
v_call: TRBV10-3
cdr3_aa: CAISPQTSGVETQYF
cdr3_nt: TGTGCCATCAGTCCCCAGACTAGCGGGGTGGAGACCCAGTACTTC

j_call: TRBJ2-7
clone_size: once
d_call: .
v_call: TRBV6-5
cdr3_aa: CASSQDRPGVGEQYF
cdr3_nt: TGTGCCAGCAGCCAAGACCGACCCGGAGTCGGGGAGCAGTACTTC

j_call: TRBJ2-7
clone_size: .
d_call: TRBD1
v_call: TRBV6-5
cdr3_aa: CASSQTGNYYEQYF
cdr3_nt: TGTGCCAGCAGTCAGACAGGGAACTATTACGAGCAGTACTTC

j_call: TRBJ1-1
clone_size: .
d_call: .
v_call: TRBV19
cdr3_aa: CASSQRGGLRDTEAFF
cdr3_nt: TGTGCCAGTAGTCAACGGGGAGGTTTAAGGGACACTGAAGCTTTCTTT

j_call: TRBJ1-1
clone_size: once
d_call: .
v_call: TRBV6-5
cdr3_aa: CASRSQGNTEAFF
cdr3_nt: TGTGCCAGCAGATCCCAGGGGAACACTGAAGCTTTCTTT

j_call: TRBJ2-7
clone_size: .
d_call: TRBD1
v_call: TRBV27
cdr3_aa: CASSLTGGRLYEQYF
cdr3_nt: TGTGCCAGCAGTCTGACAGGGGGTAGACTTTACGAGCAGTACTTC

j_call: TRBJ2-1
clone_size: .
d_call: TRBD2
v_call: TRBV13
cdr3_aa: CASSRWTSGSLRQFF
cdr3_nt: TGTGCCAGCAGCCGATGGACTAGCGGGAGTTTGCGGCAGTTCTTC

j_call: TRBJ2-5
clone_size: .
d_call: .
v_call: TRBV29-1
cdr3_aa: CSVEDGGRTTGTQYF
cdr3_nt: TGCAGCGTTGAAGACGGGGGGCGGACTACCGGGACCCAGTACTTC

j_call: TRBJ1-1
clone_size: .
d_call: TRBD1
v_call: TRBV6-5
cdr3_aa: CASSRTGVRTEAFF
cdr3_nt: TGTGCCAGCAGTCGGACAGGGGTACGGACTGAAGCTTTCTTT

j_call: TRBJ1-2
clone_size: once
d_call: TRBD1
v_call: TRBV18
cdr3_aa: CASSPNVGTASNYGYTF
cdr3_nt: TGTGCCAGCTCACCCAACGTCGGGACAGCATCTAACTATGGCTACACCTTC

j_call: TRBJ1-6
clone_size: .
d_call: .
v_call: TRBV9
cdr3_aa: CASTLGLGMNSPLHF
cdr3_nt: TGTGCCAGCACTTTGGGACTGGGTATGAATTCACCCCTCCACTTT

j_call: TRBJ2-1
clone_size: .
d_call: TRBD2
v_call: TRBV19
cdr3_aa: CASTGGSNEQFF
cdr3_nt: TGTGCCAGTACCGGGGGGTCCAATGAGCAGTTCTTC

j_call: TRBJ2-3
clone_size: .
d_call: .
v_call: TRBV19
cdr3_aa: CASSLWGSDTDTQYF
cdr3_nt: TGTGCCAGTAGCCTATGGGGTAGCGACACAGATACGCAGTATTTT

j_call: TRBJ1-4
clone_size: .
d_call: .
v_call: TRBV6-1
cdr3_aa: CASSEAAGWTNEKLFF
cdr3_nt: TGTGCCAGCAGTGAAGCCGCAGGATGGACTAATGAAAAACTGTTTTTT

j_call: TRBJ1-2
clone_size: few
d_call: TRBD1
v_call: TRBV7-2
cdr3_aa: CASSATGAAGYGYTF
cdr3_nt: TGTGCCAGCAGCGCAACAGGGGCTGCGGGCTATGGCTACACCTTC

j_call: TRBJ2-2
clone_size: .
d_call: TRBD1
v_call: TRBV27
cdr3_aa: CASSFRKGAPSTGELFF
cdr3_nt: TGTGCCAGCAGTTTCAGGAAGGGGGCCCCGAGCACCGGGGAGCTGTTTTTT

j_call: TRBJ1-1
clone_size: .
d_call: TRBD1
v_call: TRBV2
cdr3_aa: CASTRTGASTEAFF
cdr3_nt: TGTGCCAGCACCAGGACAGGGGCAAGTACTGAAGCTTTCTTT

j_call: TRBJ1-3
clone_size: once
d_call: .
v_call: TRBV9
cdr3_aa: CASSVESSVGNTIYF
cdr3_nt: TGTGCCAGCAGCGTAGAGAGCTCGGTCGGAAACACCATATATTTT

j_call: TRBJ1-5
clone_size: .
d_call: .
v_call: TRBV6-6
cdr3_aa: CASSWGVGSQPQHF
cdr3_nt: TGTGCCAGCAGTTGGGGGGTAGGTAGTCAGCCCCAGCATTTT

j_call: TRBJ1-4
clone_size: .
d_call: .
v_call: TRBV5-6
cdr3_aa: CASSFSGATNEKLFF
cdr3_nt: TGTGCCAGCAGCTTTTCAGGTGCAACTAATGAAAAACTGTTTTTT

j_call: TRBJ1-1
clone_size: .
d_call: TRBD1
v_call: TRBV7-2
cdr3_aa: CASSRDSLNTEAFF
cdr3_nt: TGTGCCAGCAGTCGGGACAGCTTGAACACTGAAGCTTTCTTT

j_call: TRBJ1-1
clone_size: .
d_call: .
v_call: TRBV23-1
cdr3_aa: CASSCKSRRRTEAFF
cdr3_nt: TGCGCCAGCAGTTGTAAGAGCCGGCGGAGGACTGAAGCTTTCTTT

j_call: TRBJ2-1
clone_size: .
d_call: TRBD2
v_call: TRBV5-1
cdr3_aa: CASSLLAGGPNEQFF
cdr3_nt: TGCGCCAGCAGCTTACTAGCGGGAGGGCCTAATGAGCAGTTCTTC

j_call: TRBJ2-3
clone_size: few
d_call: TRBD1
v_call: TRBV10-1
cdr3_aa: CASSGDRDRGPEDTQYF
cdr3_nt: TGCGCCAGCAGTGGGGATCGGGACAGGGGGCCGGAAGATACGCAGTATTTT

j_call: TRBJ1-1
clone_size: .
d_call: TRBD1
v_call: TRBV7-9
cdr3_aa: CASRREQGAQAFF
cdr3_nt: TGTGCCAGCAGACGAGAGCAGGGGGCCCAAGCTTTCTTT

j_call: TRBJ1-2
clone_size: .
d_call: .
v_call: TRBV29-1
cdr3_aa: CSVDRGYYGYTF
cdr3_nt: TGCAGCGTTGACAGGGGCTACTATGGCTACACCTTC